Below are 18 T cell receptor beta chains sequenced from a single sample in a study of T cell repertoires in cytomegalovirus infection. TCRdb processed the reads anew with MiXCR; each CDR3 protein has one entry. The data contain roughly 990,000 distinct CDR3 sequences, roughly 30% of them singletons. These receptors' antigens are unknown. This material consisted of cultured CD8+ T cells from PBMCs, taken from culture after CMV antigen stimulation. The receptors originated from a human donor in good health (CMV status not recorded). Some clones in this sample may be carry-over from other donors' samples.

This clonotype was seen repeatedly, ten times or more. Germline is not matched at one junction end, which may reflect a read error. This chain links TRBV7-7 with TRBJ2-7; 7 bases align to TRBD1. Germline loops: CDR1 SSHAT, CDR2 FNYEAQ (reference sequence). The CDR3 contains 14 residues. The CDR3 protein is CASSPGQDSYEQYF. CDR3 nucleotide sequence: TGTGCTAGCAGCCCTGGACAGGATTCCTACGAGCAGTACTTC.

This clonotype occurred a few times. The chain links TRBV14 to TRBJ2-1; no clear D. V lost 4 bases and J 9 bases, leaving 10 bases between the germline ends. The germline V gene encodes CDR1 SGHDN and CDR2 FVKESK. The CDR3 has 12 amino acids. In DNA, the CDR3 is TGTGCCAGCAGCCCCGGGCCGGGTGAGCAGTTCTTC. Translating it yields CASSPGPGEQFF.

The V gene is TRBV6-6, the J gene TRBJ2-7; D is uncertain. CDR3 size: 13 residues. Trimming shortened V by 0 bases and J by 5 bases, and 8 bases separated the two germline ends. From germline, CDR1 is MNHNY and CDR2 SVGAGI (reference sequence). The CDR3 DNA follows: TGTGCCAGCAGTTACTCGACACCCCACGAGCAGTACGTC. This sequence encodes CASSYSTPHEQYV.

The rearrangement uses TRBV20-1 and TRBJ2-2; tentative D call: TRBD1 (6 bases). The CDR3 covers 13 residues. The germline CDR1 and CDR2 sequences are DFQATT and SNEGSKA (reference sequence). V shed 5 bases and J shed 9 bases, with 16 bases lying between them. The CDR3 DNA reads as TGCAGTGCTGGGCGGCAGGGGATGAGGGAGCTGTTTTTT. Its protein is CSAGRQGMRELFF.

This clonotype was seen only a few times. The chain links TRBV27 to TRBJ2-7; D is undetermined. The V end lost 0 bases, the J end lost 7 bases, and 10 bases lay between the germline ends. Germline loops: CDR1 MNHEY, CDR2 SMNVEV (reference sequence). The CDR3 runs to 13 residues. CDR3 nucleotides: TGTGCCAGCAGTTTATCCTTGGGGTTTGAGCAGTACGTC. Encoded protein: CASSLSLGFEQYV.

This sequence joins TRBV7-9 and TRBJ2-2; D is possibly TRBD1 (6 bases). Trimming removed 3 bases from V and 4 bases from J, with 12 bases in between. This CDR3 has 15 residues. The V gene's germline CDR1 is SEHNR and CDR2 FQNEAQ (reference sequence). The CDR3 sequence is CASSFKTGSTGELFF. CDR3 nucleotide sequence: TGTGCCAGCAGCTTTAAAACAGGGAGCACCGGGGAGCTGTTTTTT. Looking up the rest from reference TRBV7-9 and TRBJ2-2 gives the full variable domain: DTGVSQNPRHKITKRGQNVTFRCDPISEHNRLYWYRQTLGQGPEFLTYFQNEAQLEKSRLLSDRFSAERPKGSFSTLEIQRTEQGDSAMYLCASSFKTGSTGELFFGEGSRLTVL.

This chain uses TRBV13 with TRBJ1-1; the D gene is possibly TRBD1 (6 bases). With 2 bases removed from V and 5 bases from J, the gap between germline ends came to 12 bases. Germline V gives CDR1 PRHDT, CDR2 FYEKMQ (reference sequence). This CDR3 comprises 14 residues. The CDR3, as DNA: TGTGCCAGCAGCTTAAGGGCTAGGGGGACTGAAGCTTTCTTT. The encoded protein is CASSLRARGTEAFF.

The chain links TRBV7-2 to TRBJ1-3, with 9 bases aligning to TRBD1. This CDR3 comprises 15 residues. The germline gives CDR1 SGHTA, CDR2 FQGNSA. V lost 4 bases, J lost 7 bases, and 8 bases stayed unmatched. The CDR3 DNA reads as TGTGCCAGCAGCTGTTCCCGGACAGGGGACAACACCATATATTTT. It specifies CASSCSRTGDNTIYF.

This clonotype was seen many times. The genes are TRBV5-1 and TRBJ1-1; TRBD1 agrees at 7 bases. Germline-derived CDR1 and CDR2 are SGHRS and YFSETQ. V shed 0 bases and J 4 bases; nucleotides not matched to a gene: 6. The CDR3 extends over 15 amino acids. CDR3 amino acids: CASSLAGGGVTEAFF. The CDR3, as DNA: TGCGCCAGCAGCTTGGCAGGGGGAGGGGTCACTGAAGCTTTCTTT.

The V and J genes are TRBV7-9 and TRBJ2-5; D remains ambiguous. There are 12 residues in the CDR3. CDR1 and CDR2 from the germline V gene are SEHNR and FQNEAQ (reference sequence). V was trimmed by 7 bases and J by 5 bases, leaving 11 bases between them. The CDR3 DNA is TGTGCCAGCACCTCGGGTTGGGAGACCCAGTACTTC. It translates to CASTSGWETQYF.

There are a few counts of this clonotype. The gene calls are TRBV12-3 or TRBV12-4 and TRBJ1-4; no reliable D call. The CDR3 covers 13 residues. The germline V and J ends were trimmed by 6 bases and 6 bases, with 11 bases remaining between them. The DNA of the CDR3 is TGTGCCAGCAGCCTCAGAGCAGATGAAAAACTGTTTTTT. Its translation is CASSLRADEKLFF.

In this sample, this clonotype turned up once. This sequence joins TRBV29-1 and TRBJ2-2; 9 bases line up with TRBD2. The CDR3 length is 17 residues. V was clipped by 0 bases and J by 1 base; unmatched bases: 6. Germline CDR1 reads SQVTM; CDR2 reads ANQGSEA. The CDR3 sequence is CSVEDTSGGMNTGELFF. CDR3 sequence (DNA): TGCAGCGTTGAAGATACCAGCGGGGGGATGAACACCGGGGAGCTGTTTTTT.

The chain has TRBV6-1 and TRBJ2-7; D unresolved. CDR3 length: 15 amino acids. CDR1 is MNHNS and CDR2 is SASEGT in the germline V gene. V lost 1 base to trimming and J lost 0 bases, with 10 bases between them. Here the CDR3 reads CASSEVPLSSYEQYV. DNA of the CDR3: TGTGCCAGCAGTGAAGTCCCACTGAGCTCCTACGAGCAGTACGTC.

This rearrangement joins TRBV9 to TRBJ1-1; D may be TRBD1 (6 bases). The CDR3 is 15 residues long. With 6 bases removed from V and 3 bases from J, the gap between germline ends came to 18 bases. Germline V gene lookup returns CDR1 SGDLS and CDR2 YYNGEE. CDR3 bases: TGTGCCAGCACTCGTATATCCGCAGGGGACACTGAAGCTTTCTTT. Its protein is CASTRISAGDTEAFF.

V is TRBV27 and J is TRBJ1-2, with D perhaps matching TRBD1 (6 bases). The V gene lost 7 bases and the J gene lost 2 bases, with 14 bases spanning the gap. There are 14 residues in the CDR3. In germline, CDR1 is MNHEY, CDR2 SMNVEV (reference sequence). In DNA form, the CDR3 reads TGTGCCAGCAAGGGCAGGGGACTAAACTATGGCTACACCTTC. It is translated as CASKGRGLNYGYTF.

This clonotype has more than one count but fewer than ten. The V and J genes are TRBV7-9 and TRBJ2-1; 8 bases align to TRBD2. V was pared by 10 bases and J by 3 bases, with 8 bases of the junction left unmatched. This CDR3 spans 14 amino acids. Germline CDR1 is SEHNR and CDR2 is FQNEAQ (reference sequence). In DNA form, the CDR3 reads TGTGCCACCCCGGGGGGGCCTTTCTACAATGAGCAGTTCTTC. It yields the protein CATPGGPFYNEQFF. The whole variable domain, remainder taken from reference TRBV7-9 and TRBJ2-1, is DTGVSQNPRHKITKRGQNVTFRCDPISEHNRLYWYRQTLGQGPEFLTYFQNEAQLEKSRLLSDRFSAERPKGSFSTLEIQRTEQGDSAMYLCATPGGPFYNEQFFGPGTRLTVL.

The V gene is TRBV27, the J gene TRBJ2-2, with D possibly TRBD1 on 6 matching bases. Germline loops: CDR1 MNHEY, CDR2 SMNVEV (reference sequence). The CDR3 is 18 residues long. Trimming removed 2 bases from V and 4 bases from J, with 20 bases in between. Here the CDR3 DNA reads TGTGCCAGCAGTTTACCCCCATCGGGACACCTGGGCACCGGGGAGCTGTTTTTT. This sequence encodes CASSLPPSGHLGTGELFF.

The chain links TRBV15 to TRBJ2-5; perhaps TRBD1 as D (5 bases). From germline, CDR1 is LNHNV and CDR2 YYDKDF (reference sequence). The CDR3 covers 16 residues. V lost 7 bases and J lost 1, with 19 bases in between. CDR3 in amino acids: CATNDGASWVQETQYF. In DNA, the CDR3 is TGTGCCACCAACGATGGGGCCAGCTGGGTCCAAGAGACCCAGTACTTC.